Reported below is one T cell receptor (beta chain). Its antigen is still unknown. Per the original data handling: Junction-only sequences produced by ImmunoSEQ had no quality scores, so filtering differed. The data were produced by immunoSEQ multiplex PCR, yet TCRdb's version contains in-frame clones alone and is incomplete. The DNA was the basis for D and trimming; V, J and clone size are from that table. The data show fewer than 1.6 million clones, with approximately 98.5% seen just once and about 0.35% held by the top ten. CDR1 and CDR2 from the germline V gene are SGHRS and YFSETQ. Germline trimming cut 0 bases from V and 4 bases from J; bases unmatched to any gene: 8. The CDR3 loop spans 16 amino acids. This entry is derived from a study of shared clonotypes between healthy human individuals. The overall study: In total, the donors were a couple of women and three men aged 18 to 49. General observations from the study: The represented genetic and exposure-history diversity was limited by the small number of donors.

HIV-negative, healthy adults without recent acute infections or vaccinations were the donors. J is TRBJ2-3 and V is TRBV5-1, with 7 bases aligning to TRBD2. Sequences were obtained from naive CD4+ T cells sorted from blood. Subset indicated: CD45RA+ positively selected. The TCR sequence derives from a man in his thirties or forties in good health. CDR3: CASSLAGGSRPDTQYF. CDR3 sequence (DNA): TGCGCCAGCAGCTTGGCTGGCGGGAGTCGCCCAGATACGCAGTATTTT.